A selection of T cell receptor beta chains follows, all from one sample in a study of cytomegalovirus exposure and HLA in healthy donors. Sequencing used immunoSEQ multiplex PCR; TCRdb keeps in-frame clones, though not all of them. The sample has approximately 140,000 clones, 70% to 80% seen once. Sequenced sample: PBMCs. Every receptor here comes from a woman aged 50 to 60 in good health and CMV-seronegative. The CDR3 runs from the conserved cysteine through the conserved F or W. D genes are given only for firm matches. Rows may omit the clone size; those that give it use once, few, many or a size class.

cdr3_aa cdr3_nt d_call clone_size j_call v_call
CASSPVANYGYTF TGTGCCAGCAGTCCGGTCGCGAACTATGGCTACACCTTC . few TRBJ1-2 TRBV28
CASSVGGTDGEQYF TGTGCCAGCAGCGTAGGCGGGACAGATGGGGAGCAGTACTTC . . TRBJ2-7 TRBV9
CASSLVLDSHQRAKNIQYF TGTGCCAGCAGCTTAGTTTTGGACAGTCACCAAAGGGCCAAAAACATTCAGTACTTC . . TRBJ2-4 TRBV7-9
CASSFQGVPYNEQFF TGTGCCAGCAGCTTCCAGGGCGTCCCCTACAATGAGCAGTTCTTC . . TRBJ2-1 TRBV5-8
CASSPNAKGAYYNSPLHF TGTGCCAGCTCACCAAATGCTAAGGGGGCATACTATAATTCACCCCTCCACTTT TRBD1 . TRBJ1-6 TRBV18
CATSRDSGQTYEQYF TGTGCCACCAGCAGAGATTCGGGACAGACCTACGAGCAGTACTTC TRBD1 . TRBJ2-7 TRBV15
CASRKASGTLNEKLFF TGTGCCAGCAGAAAAGCGAGCGGGACGCTTAATGAAAAACTGTTTTTT . . TRBJ1-4 TRBV28
CSVDGGGNEQYF TGCAGCGTTGACGGAGGAGGGAACGAGCAGTACTTC . . TRBJ2-7 TRBV29-1
CASIGAGNEQFF TGTGCCAGCATAGGAGCGGGCAATGAGCAGTTCTTC . . TRBJ2-1 TRBV10-3
CASRDYSNYGYTF TGCGCCAGCAGAGACTACAGTAACTATGGCTACACCTTC . . TRBJ1-2 TRBV5-1
CASSSGGQGDSPLHF TGTGCCAGCAGCTCCGGAGGACAGGGGGATTCACCCCTCCACTTT TRBD1 once TRBJ1-6 TRBV11-1
CAWSLRDSSPFF TGTGCCTGGAGCCTCCGGGACTCATCCCCGTTCTTT . . TRBJ1-1 TRBV30
CASSLGGGGTEEAFF TGTGCCAGCAGCTTAGGAGGGGGTGGGACAGAAGAAGCTTTCTTT TRBD1 . TRBJ1-1 TRBV7-6
CAWSDRNTEAFF TGTGCCTGGAGCGATAGGAACACTGAAGCTTTCTTT . . TRBJ1-1 TRBV30
CANSFSTGTGNSPLHF TGTGCCAACAGCTTCTCAACCGGGACAGGGAATTCACCCCTCCACTTT TRBD1 . TRBJ1-6 TRBV6-6
CASSLGLGVGEQYF TGCGCCAGCAGCCTGGGACTGGGAGTGGGCGAGCAGTACTTC . . TRBJ2-7 TRBV5-1
CASSEFGDRGRNIQYF TGTGCCAGCAGTGAATTCGGAGACAGGGGTAGAAACATTCAGTACTTC TRBD1 . TRBJ2-4 TRBV25-1
CASTRDRATEQFF TGTGCCAGCACTCGGGACAGGGCCACTGAGCAGTTCTTC TRBD1 . TRBJ2-1 TRBV9
CASSQGRGRGNTIYF TGCGCCAGCAGCCAAGGCAGGGGCAGGGGAAACACCATATATTTT . . TRBJ1-3 TRBV4-3
CASSGRDRAHEQYF TGTGCCAGCAGTGGCCGGGACAGGGCCCACGAGCAGTACTTC TRBD1 . TRBJ2-7 TRBV25-1
CASSPACAAESNQPQHF TGTGCCAGCAGCCCAGCTTGCGCGGCAGAGAGCAATCAGCCCCAGCATTTT . . TRBJ1-5 TRBV7-3
CASSWNRVAGELFF TGTGCCAGCAGCTGGAACAGGGTCGCCGGGGAGCTGTTTTTT . . TRBJ2-2 TRBV7-2
CASSLTSSGANVLTF TGTGCCAGCAGCTTGACAAGCTCTGGGGCCAACGTCCTGACTTTC . few TRBJ2-6 TRBV7-6
CVIQGLIGEQYF TGCGTCATCCAGGGGTTGATCGGGGAGCAGTACTTC . . TRBJ2-7 TRBV6-4
CASSRDYNEQFF TGTGCCAGCAGTCGAGACTACAATGAGCAGTTCTTC . . TRBJ2-1 TRBV6-5
CASSETRGNTEAFF TGTGCCAGCAGCGAAACCCGAGGGAACACTGAAGCTTTCTTT . . TRBJ1-1 TRBV6-1
CASRPSTTSSYEQYF TGTGCCAGCAGACCTTCGACAACTTCGTCCTACGAGCAGTACTTC . . TRBJ2-7 TRBV13
CVGVGGNTIYF TGCGTCGGGGTGGGTGGAAACACCATATATTTT . few TRBJ1-3 TRBV6-6
CASSRLLYEQYF TGTGCCAGCAGTAGACTGTTATACGAGCAGTACTTC . . TRBJ2-7 TRBV25-1
CASSLTSGGEETQYF TGTGCCAGCAGCTTGACTAGCGGGGGTGAAGAGACCCAGTACTTC TRBD2 . TRBJ2-5 TRBV5-4
CASSGSGGATIGTDTQYF TGTGCCAGCAGCGGTAGCGGGGGGGCCACCATTGGCACAGATACGCAGTATTTT TRBD2 . TRBJ2-3 TRBV13
CSAGRDQYF TGCAGTGCTGGACGGGATCAGTACTTC . . TRBJ2-4 TRBV20-1
CASSLWGGNQPQHF TGTGCCAGCAGTTTATGGGGAGGCAATCAGCCCCAGCATTTT . once TRBJ1-5 TRBV27
CASSLDGGNTDTQYF TGCGCCAGCAGCTTGGATGGGGGGAACACAGATACGCAGTATTTT . once TRBJ2-3 TRBV5-1
CASSQDLGVETQYF TGTGCCAGCAGCCAAGATCTCGGGGTAGAGACCCAGTACTTC . . TRBJ2-5 TRBV14
CASSPDGSSGNTIHF TGTGCCAGCAGTCCGGACGGGAGCTCTGGAAACACCATACATTTT . . TRBJ1-3 TRBV6-5
CASSRGQGSGANVLTF TGCGCCAGCAGCCGCGGACAGGGGTCAGGGGCCAACGTCCTGACTTTC TRBD1 . TRBJ2-6 TRBV4-1
CASSGLRVGSPLHF TGTGCCAGCAGTGGCCTTAGAGTCGGTTCACCCCTCCACTTT . . TRBJ1-6 TRBV2
CASRPRGIDSNQPQHF TGTGCCAGTAGACCGAGGGGGATCGATAGCAATCAGCCCCAGCATTTT . few TRBJ1-5 TRBV19
CASSSGGRLGGDEKLFF TGTGCCAGCAGCTCTGGGGGACGCCTAGGAGGGGATGAAAAACTGTTTTTT . . TRBJ1-4 TRBV7-2
CASSPIDRMNTGELFF TGTGCCAGCAGCCCGATCGACAGGATGAACACCGGGGAGCTGTTTTTT . once TRBJ2-2 TRBV6-7
CASSPEDRVGGYTF TGTGCCAGCAGCCCCGAGGACAGGGTAGGCGGCTACACCTTC TRBD1 few TRBJ1-2 TRBV6-5
CASSLRGRVQGLLGYGTDTQYF TGTGCCAGCAGTTTAAGGGGTCGAGTACAGGGTCTTTTAGGCTATGGGACAGATACGCAGTATTTT . . TRBJ2-3 TRBV27
CASSFRDSNQETQYF TGTGCCAGCAGTTTTCGAGACTCGAACCAAGAGACCCAGTACTTC . . TRBJ2-5 TRBV7-9
CASSLAGGLNTGELFF TGCGCCAGCAGCTTGGCGGGGGGACTGAACACCGGGGAGCTGTTTTTT TRBD2 . TRBJ2-2 TRBV5-1
CASSLGSGVGQPQHF TGTGCCAGCAGCCTGGGATCCGGGGTGGGTCAGCCCCAGCATTTT . . TRBJ1-5 TRBV7-8
CASSRGASYEQYF TGCGCCAGCAGCCGTGGGGCCAGCTACGAGCAGTACTTC . . TRBJ2-7 TRBV4-1
CASSSRAVSGGSNEQFF TGCGCCAGCAGCTCGAGAGCAGTGAGCGGGGGGAGCAATGAGCAGTTCTTC TRBD2 . TRBJ2-1 TRBV5-1
CASSFGSGGTGELFF TGTGCCAGCAGCTTTGGGAGCGGGGGCACCGGGGAGCTGTTTTTT TRBD2 . TRBJ2-2 TRBV11-3
CASSMRTGADTQYF TGTGCCAGTAGTATGCGGACAGGGGCAGATACGCAGTATTTT TRBD1 . TRBJ2-3 TRBV19